This T cell receptor beta chain derives from a study of blood T cell repertoires in COVID-19 (dated by TCRdb to the early 2020s). In terms of the full investigation: Collaborator samples came from the United States, Italy and Spain and covered acute and convalescent phases of COVID-19. Deeply sampled blood TCRbeta repertoires from subjects exposed to, actively infected with, or recovered from COVID-19 were included in the dataset. The material from the prospective study consisted of cDNA or gDNA derived from T cells, B-cell-depleted T cells, or PBMCs. Where available, HLA class I and class II types were taken from metadata supplied by the sample provider and were not determined by assay-based typing. The samples were drawn from two sources: the first 160 participants of the ongoing ImmuneRACE study, and 1,000 to 1,500 subjects contributed by 6 global collaborators. A freely available public database, intended as a resource for researchers studying the immune response to SARS-CoV-2, is where the repertoires were released. Nearly every sample came with metadata listing a de-identified subject ID, COVID-19 status, age in years and sex. The study at large found these results: The quantity of clinical and demographic metadata differed by source and by participant and was supplied without curation.

The immunoSEQ Assay, a bias-controlled multiplex PCR, was used to amplify TCRbeta CDR3 regions from genomic DNA. As for the authors' bioinformatics: Within the assay, amplification of reference gene primers was used to estimate how many nucleated cells each sample contained. To quantify the absolute abundance of each unique TCRbeta CDR3 rearrangement, sequence reads were collapsed and filtered. For each sample, productive Simpson clonality was calculated as the square root of Simpson's diversity index over productive rearrangements. In TCRdb, the immuneACCESS table is reduced to in-frame sequences with V and J assigned. These tables do not hold every clone; where another copy was compared, an unresolved V gene accounts for under half, and the others remain unexplained. The DNA gave D and trimming, while V, J and clone size come from that table. The sample profile shows around 270,000 clones; about 83% of them were found once. 1.5% of the sample is taken by the ten largest.

Note on this clone: Its specific antigen is unknown. The input lacks base qualities; no much larger clone sits a single base away.

Trimming at the junction amounts to 0 bases on V and 4 bases on J, and the germline ends lie 5 bases apart. CDR1 and CDR2 are drawn from the germline V gene: SGHRS, YFSETQ. Counted from cysteine to phenylalanine, this CDR3 has 13 amino acids. Just CDR3 DNA is preserved here, 39 bases in frame from base 1. A second Seattle source provided samples from volunteer blood donors who had recovered from COVID-19. Each collaborating institution followed its own protocols to collect whole blood in K2EDTA tubes. Collaborator samples were shipped for TCRbeta analysis as frozen whole blood, isolated PBMCs, or DNA extracted from either sample type.

Sequencing was carried out using peripheral blood. The clonotype comes from a woman in her forties who had recovered from COVID-19. The chain uses TRBV5-1 and TRBJ2-1, with the D gene not clear enough to name. The CDR3: CASSLGGYNEQFF. The sequenced DNA: TGCGCCAGCAGCTTGGGAGGATACAATGAGCAGTTCTTC. Extended through the reference TRBV5-1 and TRBJ2-1 proteins, this CDR3 yields the full variable domain: KAGVTQTPRYLIKTRGQQVTLSCSPISGHRSVSWYQQTPGQGLQFLFEYFSETQRNKGNFPGRFSGRQFSNSRSEMNVSTLELGDSALYLCASSLGGYNEQFFGPGTRLTVL.